The entry that follows covers one T cell receptor beta chain sequence. The target antigen is unknown. The data stem from a study of identical twins. Study findings and constraints: Researchers caution that invariant MAIT and iNKT cells could partly confound zero-insertion analyses. Cross-sectional statistical analysis was relied on for the conclusions, without the same donors being followed.

Healthy Caucasians provided all donations. Germline V gene lookup returns CDR1 SNHLY and CDR2 FYNNEI. The CDR3 has 13 amino acids. Trimming cost V 8 bases and J 5 bases, with 16 bases left between them. Using its own MiXCR run on the 5' RACE reads, TCRdb lists one record per CDR3 protein. The sample has 500,000 to 550,000 distinct CDR3 sequences, around 20% seen once; the top ten hold about 0.48%. The data also belong to a second study, concerning yellow fever vaccine responses in identical twins.

Sequencing input: CD4+ T cells sorted from blood. The chain couples TRBV2 to TRBJ2-7; either TRBD1 or TRBD2 may supply D (5 bases each). This clonotype was sampled from a woman between 18 and 29 years old in good health. The CDR3 coding sequence is TGTGCCAGCCGGATTGGGGGTTCAGACGAGCAGTACTTC. Protein: CASRIGGSDEQYF.